The 21 T cell receptor beta chains below come from one sample, sequenced in a study of shared clonotypes between healthy human individuals. Clones were sequenced by immunoSEQ multiplex PCR, and TCRdb holds only the in-frame ones, with some missing. The sample includes about 2.3 million clones, just over 90% of them seen just once. The material sequenced was naive CD4+ T cells from PBMCs. Subset reported: CD45RA+ positively selected. Source of these receptors: a man aged 18 to 29 in good health. Some clones in this sample may be carry-over from other donors' samples.

The chain recombines TRBV5-6 with TRBJ2-7, with D perhaps given as TRBD1 or TRBD2 (5 bases each). Deletions cut 4 bases from V and 0 bases from J, with 14 bases between. CDR3 size: 15 residues. The germline gives CDR1 SGHDT, CDR2 YYEEEE. This CDR3 reads CASSGDGGSSYEQYF. The CDR3 DNA reads as TGTGCCAGCAGCGGAGATGGGGGAAGCTCCTACGAGCAGTACTTC.

The gene calls are TRBV28 and TRBJ2-3; 11 bases match TRBD2. The CDR3 length is 15 residues. The V segment lost 5 bases and the J segment 3 bases; nucleotides outside the gene matches: 4. Germline values: CDR1 MDHEN, CDR2 SYDVKM. CDR3 sequence reads: CASSVAGGLTDTQYF. The CDR3 DNA reads TGTGCCAGCAGTGTAGCGGGAGGGTTGACAGATACGCAGTATTTT.

Regarding this clone: This sample includes further DNA sequences coding for the same CDR3. The chain carries TRBV28 and TRBJ2-7; possibly TRBD1 or TRBD2 for D (5 bases each). The V end lost 2 bases, the J end lost 3 bases, and 11 bases lay between the germline ends. The germline CDR1 and CDR2 sequences are MDHEN and SYDVKM. This CDR3 is built from 14 residues. The CDR3 loop is CASSLQGAGYEQYF. CDR3 bases: TGTGCCAGCAGTTTACAGGGCGCGGGCTACGAGCAGTACTTC.

The chain couples TRBV29-1 to TRBJ2-3; 8 nucleotides line up with TRBD1. In germline, CDR1 is SQVTM, CDR2 ANQGSEA. V lost 4 bases, J lost 4 bases, and 4 bases stayed unmatched. The CDR3 length is 13 residues. The CDR3 DNA is TGCAGCGTTGTGGACAGGGACGCAGATACGCAGTATTTT. Translated, it gives CSVVDRDADTQYF.

The chain carries TRBV5-4 and TRBJ2-1; D may correspond to TRBD1 or TRBD2 (5 bases each). V lost 0 bases and J 3 bases, leaving 22 bases between the germline ends. The CDR3 extends over 19 amino acids. The germline V gene encodes CDR1 SGHNT and CDR2 YYREEE (reference sequence). This CDR3 reads CASSLDQVLPRAGYNEQFF. The CDR3 nucleotides read TGTGCCAGCAGCTTGGATCAGGTATTGCCCAGGGCGGGCTACAATGAGCAGTTCTTC.

The chain couples TRBV27 to TRBJ2-1, with 7 nucleotides matching TRBD1. Germline loops: CDR1 MNHEY, CDR2 SMNVEV (reference sequence). J gave up 0 bases and V 5 bases, and 10 bases lay outside the gene matches. The CDR3 covers 17 residues. The CDR3 loop is CASSAREGTVSYNEQFF. CDR3 DNA: TGTGCCAGCAGTGCCCGCGAGGGGACAGTCTCCTACAATGAGCAGTTCTTC.

The rearrangement uses TRBV6-1 and TRBJ1-4, with TRBD1 identical over 8 bases. This CDR3 contains 14 residues. Germline trimming cut 8 bases from V and 8 bases from J; bases unmatched to any gene: 10. Germline lookup yields CDR1 MNHNS and CDR2 SASEGT. The CDR3 bases are TGTGCCAGCCGCCCAGGACAGGGTGCCGAAAAACTGTTTTTT. This gives the protein CASRPGQGAEKLFF.

The rearrangement uses TRBV2 and TRBJ1-4, with 8 bases aligning to TRBD1. With V trimmed by 2 bases and J by 16 bases, 12 bases remained unmatched. This CDR3 is built from 14 residues. In germline, CDR1 is SNHLY, CDR2 FYNNEI. Here the CDR3 DNA reads TGTGCCAGCAGTGAAAGGACAGGGCCCGGGGGGTCGTTTTTT. Translated, it gives CASSERTGPGGSFF.

The chain is built from TRBV5-4 and TRBJ2-1; 13 nucleotides line up with TRBD2. The CDR3 covers 15 residues. The junction had 5 bases not matched to a gene; V was cut back by 3 bases and J by 8 bases. From germline, CDR1 is SGHNT and CDR2 YYREEE (reference sequence). In nucleotides, the CDR3 is TGTGCCAGCAGCTCCAGACTAGCGGGAGGTGATGAGCAGTTCTTC. Its protein product is CASSSRLAGGDEQFF.

V usage is TRBV5-1 and J usage is TRBJ2-7; D remains unclear. CDR3 size: 12 residues. The germline V and J ends were trimmed by 4 bases and 3 bases, with 8 bases remaining between them. CDR1 and CDR2 (germline): SGHRS, YFSETQ. The CDR3 loop reads CASSRTFYEQYF. The CDR3 DNA sequence: TGCGCCAGCAGCCGGACCTTCTACGAGCAGTACTTC.

V is TRBV5-4 and J is TRBJ2-3, with D possibly TRBD2 on 6 matching bases. The CDR3 runs 12 residues. CDR1 is SGHNT, CDR2 YYREEE, per germline (reference sequence). V lost 3 bases to trimming and J lost 6 bases, with 8 bases between them. This chain's CDR3 is CASSSRGDTQYF. Here the CDR3 DNA reads TGTGCCAGCAGCTCACGGGGGGATACGCAGTATTTT.

The chain has TRBV11-2 and TRBJ2-1; D is unresolved. The length of the CDR3 is 13 residues. Trimming cost V 5 bases and J 7 bases, with 12 bases left between them. The germline V gene has CDR1 SGHAT and CDR2 FQNNGV. CDR3 nucleotides: TGTGCCAGCAGCCCCATAAACCCAAATGAGCAGTTCTTC. Residues: CASSPINPNEQFF.

This sequence joins TRBV18 and TRBJ2-1, with D possibly matching TRBD1 (11 bases). The CDR3 is 20 residues long. Germline V CDR1 and CDR2: KGHSH, LQKENI. Deletions cut 0 bases from V and 4 bases from J, with 25 bases between. This chain's CDR3 is CASSPPLGQGASGRYNEQFF. The CDR3 DNA reads TGTGCCAGCTCACCACCGCTAGGACAGGGGGCTAGCGGGAGATACAATGAGCAGTTCTTC. The full variable domain, in which reference TRBV18 and TRBJ2-1 provide the parts outside the CDR3, is NAGVMQNPRHLVRRRGQEARLRCSPMKGHSHVYWYRQLPEEGLKFMVYLQKENIIDESGMPKERFSAEFPKEGPSILRIQQVVRGDSAAYFCASSPPLGQGASGRYNEQFFGPGTRLTVL.

V usage is TRBV7-6 and J usage is TRBJ2-6; D remains ambiguous. The V end lost 10 bases, the J end lost 2 bases, and 21 bases lay between the germline ends. Germline assignment: CDR1 SGHVS and CDR2 FNYEAQ. CDR3 size: 17 residues. This chain's CDR3 is CATDSRVSPTGANVLTF. CDR3 DNA: TGTGCCACCGACTCCCGGGTCTCCCCCACTGGGGCCAACGTCCTGACTTTC.

The chain joins TRBV27 to TRBJ2-3; unclear D gene. The V and J ends lost 4 bases and 6 bases respectively, with 11 bases between them. Germline CDR1 reads MNHEY; CDR2 reads SMNVEV (reference sequence). The CDR3 is made up of 13 amino acids. CDR3 amino acids: CASSSLRGDTQYF. In DNA, the CDR3 is TGTGCCAGCAGTTCTCTGCGTGGGGATACGCAGTATTTT.

V usage is TRBV7-2 and J usage is TRBJ1-1; possibly TRBD1 for D (5 bases). There are 12 residues in the CDR3. The V and J ends lost 7 bases and 5 bases respectively, with 11 bases between them. CDR1 is SGHTA, CDR2 FQGNSA, per germline. In nucleotides, the CDR3 is TGTGCCAGCACCTATAAGGGGACTGAAGCTTTCTTT. Protein: CASTYKGTEAFF.

The rearrangement uses TRBV5-6 and TRBJ2-7; the match to TRBD2 covers 13 bases. Germline trimming cut 0 bases from V and 6 bases from J; bases unmatched to any gene: 3. The CDR3 extends over 15 amino acids. Germline CDR1 is SGHDT and CDR2 is YYEEEE. The DNA for the CDR3 is TGTGCCAGCAGCTTGGGACTAGCGGGAGGTTCCGAGCAGTACTTC. Protein sequence: CASSLGLAGGSEQYF. The full variable domain, rest sourced from reference TRBV5-6 and TRBJ2-7, is DAGVTQSPTHLIKTRGQQVTLRCSPKSGHDTVSWYQQALGQGPQFIFQYYEEEERQRGNFPDRFSGHQFPNYSSELNVNALLLGDSALYLCASSLGLAGGSEQYFGPGTRLTVT.

V usage is TRBV9 and J usage is TRBJ1-4; D remains unclear. This CDR3 comprises 16 residues. Trimming shortened V by 3 bases and J by 5 bases, and 17 bases separated the two germline ends. Germline loops: CDR1 SGDLS, CDR2 YYNGEE. CDR3 sequence reads: CASSANPGPGNEKLFF. The CDR3 DNA is TGTGCCAGCAGCGCGAATCCCGGGCCAGGAAATGAAAAACTGTTTTTT.

V is TRBV5-4 and J is TRBJ2-3, with D perhaps assigned TRBD1 or TRBD2 (5 bases each). Trimming pared 2 bases from V and 0 bases from J, leaving 19 bases between. The V gene's germline CDR1 is SGHNT and CDR2 YYREEE (reference sequence). The CDR3 loop spans 18 amino acids. CDR3 amino acids: CASSFGGSAWGSTDTQYF. In nucleotides, the CDR3 is TGTGCCAGCAGCTTCGGTGGGAGCGCGTGGGGGAGCACAGATACGCAGTATTTT.

The chain links TRBV5-1 to TRBJ2-7; weak D call: TRBD2 (5 bases). There are 13 residues in the CDR3. The V and J ends lost 6 bases and 1 base respectively, with 11 bases between them. The germline V gene has CDR1 SGHRS and CDR2 YFSETQ. CDR3 amino acids: CASTSGSSYEQYF. For the CDR3, the DNA is TGCGCCAGCACCTCGGGGTCGTCCTACGAGCAGTACTTC.

This chain links TRBV11-3 with TRBJ1-1; D not certain. V lost 1 base, J lost 7 bases, and 7 bases lay in between. Looked up from germline, CDR1 is SGHNT and CDR2 is YENEEA. The CDR3 contains 12 residues. DNA for the CDR3: TGTGCCAGCAGCTTAGGCACAGATGAAGCTTTCTTT. Translated: CASSLGTDEAFF. Full variable domain (outside the CDR3, taken from reference TRBV11-3 and TRBJ1-1): EAGVVQSPRYKIIEKKQPVAFWCNPISGHNTLYWYLQNLGQGPELLIRYENEEAVDDSQLPKDRFSAERLKGVDSTLKIQPAELGDSAVYLCASSLGTDEAFFGQGTRLTVV.